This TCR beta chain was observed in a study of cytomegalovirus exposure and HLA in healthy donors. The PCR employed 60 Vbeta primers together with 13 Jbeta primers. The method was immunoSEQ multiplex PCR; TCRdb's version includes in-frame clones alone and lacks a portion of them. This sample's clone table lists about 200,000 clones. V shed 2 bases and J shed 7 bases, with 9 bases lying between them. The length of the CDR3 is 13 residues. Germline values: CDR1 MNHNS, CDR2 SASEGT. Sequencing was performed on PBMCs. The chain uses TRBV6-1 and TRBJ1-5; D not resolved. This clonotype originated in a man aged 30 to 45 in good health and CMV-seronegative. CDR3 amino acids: CASSETLGQPQHF. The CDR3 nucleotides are TGTGCCAGCAGTGAAACCCTAGGACAGCCCCAGCATTTT.